The entry that follows covers one T cell receptor beta chain sequence. The data originate from a study of CD8 T cells in ankylosing spondylitis. The germline V gene encodes CDR1 SEHNR and CDR2 FQNEAQ (reference sequence). This CDR3 comprises 15 residues. Trimming removed 1 base from V and 0 bases from J, with 8 bases in between. A single record per CDR3 protein comes from TCRdb applying MiXCR to the 5' RACE reads. The repertoire includes 240,000 or so distinct CDR3 sequences, less than 10% of them detected once, and 6.5% to 7% sits in the top ten. Input material: blood, either unsorted or a sorted T cell fraction (not recorded which). The receptor was derived from a male donor with ankylosing spondylitis or in good health (not recorded which). This chain joins TRBV7-9 and TRBJ2-3; D is uncertain. This CDR3 is CASSLGRKSTDTQYF. The CDR3 DNA sequence: TGTGCCAGCAGCTTAGGAAGGAAAAGCACAGATACGCAGTATTTT.